This T cell receptor beta chain was sequenced during a study of CD8 T cells in ankylosing spondylitis. Germline-derived CDR1 and CDR2 are MNHEY and SMNVEV (reference sequence). The CDR3 loop spans 15 amino acids. With V trimmed by 0 bases and J by 2 bases, 4 bases remained unmatched. TCRdb called the 5' RACE reads again in MiXCR, with one record for every CDR3 protein. In the table there are around 100,000 distinct CDR3 sequences, less than 25% of which are singletons. Material: synovial fluid, either unsorted or a sorted T cell fraction (not recorded which). This receptor was obtained from a male donor with ankylosing spondylitis. This sequence joins TRBV27 and TRBJ2-7, with 7 bases fitting TRBD1. CDR3 nucleotide sequence: TGTGCCAGCAGTTTATCCCCGACAGGGCCCTACGAGCAGTACGTC. Translating it yields CASSLSPTGPYEQYV.